The rows below give T cell receptor beta chains drawn from one sample of a study of T cell changes during pregnancy in multiple sclerosis. The protocol was immunoSEQ multiplex PCR, while the TCRdb copy is restricted to in-frame clones and leaves out a portion. The table has 55,000 to 65,000 clones, around 94% seen once. Sequencing was performed on CD8+ T cells from peripheral blood mononuclear cells, taken in the third trimester of pregnancy. Every receptor here comes from a female donor with multiple sclerosis, enrolled in a pregnancy study. Each CDR3 is given with its conserved first and last residue. The order of the fields is D gene, clone size, V gene, J gene, CDR3 protein, CDR3 DNA. A D gene is named only where the DNA matches it firmly. The listing skips clone size in some rows; elsewhere it reads once, few, many or a size class.

>NA|NA|TRBV11-2|TRBJ2-1
CASSLDWLASTYNEQFF
TGTGCCAGCAGCTTAGATTGGCTCGCTTCGACCTACAATGAGCAGTTCTTC
>TRBD1|NA|TRBV13|TRBJ1-4
CASSSGQGTEKLFF
TGTGCCAGCAGCTCGGGACAGGGGACCGAAAAACTGTTTTTT
>TRBD2|NA|TRBV4-1|TRBJ2-1
CASGRPSGSNEQFF
TGCGCCAGCGGCCGTCCTAGCGGGAGCAATGAGCAGTTCTTC
>TRBD2|NA|TRBV27|TRBJ2-3
CASSFAGTSGRRGTDTQYF
TGTGCCAGCAGTTTTGCCGGGACTAGCGGGAGACGGGGCACAGATACGCAGTATTTT
>NA|NA|TRBV11-2|TRBJ2-2
CASSLAVFTGELFF
TGTGCCAGCAGCTTAGCTGTGTTTACCGGGGAGCTGTTTTTT
>NA|NA|TRBV27|TRBJ1-2
CASSFGRTNYGYTF
TGTGCCAGCAGTTTCGGGAGAACCAACTATGGCTACACCTTC
>TRBD1|NA|TRBV6-6|TRBJ2-5
CASSLRGTGDGDQYF
TGTGCCAGCAGCCTCAGGGGGACCGGTGATGGAGACCAGTACTTC
>NA|NA|TRBV6-1|TRBJ2-5
CASSSGRDQETQYF
TGTGCCAGCAGCTCGGGCCGGGATCAAGAGACCCAGTACTTC
>NA|NA|TRBV19|TRBJ2-7
CASSISWTPGDEQYF
TGTGCCAGTAGTATTTCATGGACTCCCGGAGACGAGCAGTACTTC
>TRBD2|NA|TRBV4-1|TRBJ2-1
CASSQEPSPGLAVDNEQFF
TGCGCCAGCAGCCAAGAGCCTAGTCCGGGACTAGCGGTGGACAATGAGCAGTTCTTC
>TRBD1|once|TRBV6-5|TRBJ2-1
CASGSVGDRTYNEQFF
TGTGCCAGCGGTTCTGTAGGGGACAGAACCTACAATGAGCAGTTCTTC
>NA|NA|TRBV7-9|TRBJ1-1
CASSLETTEVSNTEAFF
TGTGCCAGCAGCTTAGAAACCACAGAAGTATCGAACACTGAAGCTTTCTTT